Detailed here is one TCR beta chain. The CDR3 is made up of 14 amino acids. The trim removed 4 bases at V and 5 bases at J, leaving 6 bases unmatched. Germline CDR1 reads ENHRY; CDR2 reads SYGVKD. TCRdb reprocessed the RT-PCR reads via MiXCR and lists one record per CDR3 protein. The table records 550,000 to 750,000 distinct CDR3 sequences, 14% of them present only once. The chain couples TRBV10-3 to TRBJ2-7, with 9 bases lining up with TRBD1. What was sequenced was memory CD4+ T cells from blood. The source is a female donor in good health, serving as a healthy control. The CDR3 loop is CAISGGTGIDEQYF. The CDR3 coding sequence is TGTGCCATCAGTGGTGGGACAGGGATAGACGAGCAGTACTTC.